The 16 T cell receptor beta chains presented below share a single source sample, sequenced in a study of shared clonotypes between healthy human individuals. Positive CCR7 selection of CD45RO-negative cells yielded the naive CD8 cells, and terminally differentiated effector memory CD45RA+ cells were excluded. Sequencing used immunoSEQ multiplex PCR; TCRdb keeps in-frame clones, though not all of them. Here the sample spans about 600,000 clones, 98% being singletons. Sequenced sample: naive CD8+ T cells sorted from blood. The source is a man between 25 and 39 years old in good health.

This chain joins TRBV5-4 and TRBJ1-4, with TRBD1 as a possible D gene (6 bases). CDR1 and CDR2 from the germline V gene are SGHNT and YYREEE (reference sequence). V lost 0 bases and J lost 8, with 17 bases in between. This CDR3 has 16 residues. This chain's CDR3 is CASSLGPPGQTEKLFF. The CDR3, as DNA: TGTGCCAGCAGCTTGGGGCCGCCCGGACAGACCGAAAAACTGTTTTTT. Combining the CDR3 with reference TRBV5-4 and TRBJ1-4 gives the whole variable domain ETGVTQSPTHLIKTRGQQVTLRCSSQSGHNTVSWYQQALGQGPQFIFQYYREEENGRGNFPPRFSGLQFPNYSSELNVNALELDDSALYLCASSLGPPGQTEKLFFGSGTQLSVL.

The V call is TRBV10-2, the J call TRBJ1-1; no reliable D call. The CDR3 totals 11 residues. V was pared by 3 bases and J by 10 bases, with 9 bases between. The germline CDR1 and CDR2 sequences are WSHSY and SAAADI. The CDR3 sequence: CASSEGSVAFF. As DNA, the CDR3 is TGCGCCAGCAGTGAAGGTTCGGTAGCTTTCTTT.

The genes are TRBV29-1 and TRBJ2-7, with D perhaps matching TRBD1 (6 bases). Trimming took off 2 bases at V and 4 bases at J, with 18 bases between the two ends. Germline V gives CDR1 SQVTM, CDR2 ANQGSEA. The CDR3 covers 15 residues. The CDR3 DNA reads TGCAGCGTTGAATGGCCGCAGGGGAGCGCGTACGAGCAGTACTTC. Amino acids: CSVEWPQGSAYEQYF.

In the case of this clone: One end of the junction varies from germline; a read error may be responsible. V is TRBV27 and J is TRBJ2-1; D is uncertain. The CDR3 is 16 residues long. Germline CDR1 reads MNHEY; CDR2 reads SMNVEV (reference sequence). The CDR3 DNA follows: TGTGTCAGCAGTTTTTCGGCCACCTCTCAATACAATGAGCAGTTCTTC. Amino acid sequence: CVSSFSATSQYNEQFF.

Here the CDR3 DNA reads TGTGCCAGCAGCCCGGGGCAGGGAACCGGGGAGCTGTTTTTT. This codes for CASSPGQGTGELFF. The chain couples TRBV14 to TRBJ2-2; D tentatively fits TRBD1 or TRBD2 (5 bases each). The CDR3 totals 14 residues. V lost 4 bases and J 5 bases, leaving 11 bases between the germline ends. Germline assignment: CDR1 SGHDN and CDR2 FVKESK.

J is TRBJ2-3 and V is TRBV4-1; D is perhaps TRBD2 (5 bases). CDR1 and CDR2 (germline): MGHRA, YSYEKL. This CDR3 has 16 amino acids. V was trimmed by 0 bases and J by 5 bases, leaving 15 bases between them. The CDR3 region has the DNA TGCGCCAGCAGCCAAGATCCGGGGTCCCTTGGAGATACGCAGTATTTT. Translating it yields CASSQDPGSLGDTQYF.

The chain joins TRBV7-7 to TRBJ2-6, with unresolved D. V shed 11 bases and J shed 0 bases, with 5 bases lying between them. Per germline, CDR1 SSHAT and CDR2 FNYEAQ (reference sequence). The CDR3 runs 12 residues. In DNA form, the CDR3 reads TGTGCCGTATCCTCTGGGGCCAACGTCCTGACTTTC. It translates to CAVSSGANVLTF.

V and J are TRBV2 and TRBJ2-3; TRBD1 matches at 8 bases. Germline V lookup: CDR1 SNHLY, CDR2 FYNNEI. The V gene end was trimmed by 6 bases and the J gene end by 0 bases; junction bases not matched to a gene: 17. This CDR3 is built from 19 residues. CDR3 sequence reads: CASRGPRTGQITSTDTQYF. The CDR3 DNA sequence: TGTGCCAGCAGGGGACCCCGGACAGGGCAAATTACTAGCACAGATACGCAGTATTTT.

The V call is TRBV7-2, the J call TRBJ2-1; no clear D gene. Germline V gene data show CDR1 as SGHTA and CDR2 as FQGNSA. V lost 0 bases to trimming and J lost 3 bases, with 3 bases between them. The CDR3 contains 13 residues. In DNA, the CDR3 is TGTGCCAGCAGCTTAGCGCTCTACAATGAGCAGTTCTTC. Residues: CASSLALYNEQFF.

The CDR3 DNA reads as TGTGCCAGCAGTTCAAATGAAGCTACGCAGTATTTT. It yields the protein CASSSNEATQYF. The chain couples TRBV28 to TRBJ2-3; unclear D gene. Trimming shortened V by 4 bases and J by 8 bases, and 10 bases separated the two germline ends. Germline V gene lookup returns CDR1 MDHEN and CDR2 SYDVKM. This CDR3 region has 12 residues.

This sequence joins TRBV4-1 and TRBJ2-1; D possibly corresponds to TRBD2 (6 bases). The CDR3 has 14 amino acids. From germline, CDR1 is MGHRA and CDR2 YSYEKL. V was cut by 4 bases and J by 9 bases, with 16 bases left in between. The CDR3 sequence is CASSRLGEVGEQFF. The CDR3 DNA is TGCGCCAGCAGCCGCCTAGGGGAGGTGGGTGAGCAGTTCTTC.

This chain's CDR3 is CASSLAGNTEAFF. CDR3 sequence (DNA): TGTGCCAGCAGCTTGGCAGGGAACACTGAAGCTTTCTTT. The chain joins TRBV5-4 to TRBJ1-1; D is unclear. In germline, CDR1 is SGHNT, CDR2 YYREEE (reference sequence). CDR3 size: 13 residues. Trimming removed 0 bases at V and 1 base at J, with 4 bases between.

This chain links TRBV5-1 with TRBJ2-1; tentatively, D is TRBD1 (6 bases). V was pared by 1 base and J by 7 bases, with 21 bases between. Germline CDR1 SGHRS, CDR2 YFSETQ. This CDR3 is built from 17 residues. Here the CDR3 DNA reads TGCGCCAGCAGCTTGCCTAAACAGGGCCTCCGGGGTAATGAGCAGTTCTTC. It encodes CASSLPKQGLRGNEQFF.

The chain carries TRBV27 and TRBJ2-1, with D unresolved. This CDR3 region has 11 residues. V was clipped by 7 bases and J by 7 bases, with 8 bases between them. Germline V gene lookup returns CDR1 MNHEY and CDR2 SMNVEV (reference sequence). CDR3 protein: CASTNYNEQFF. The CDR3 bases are TGTGCCAGCACCAATTATAATGAGCAGTTCTTC.

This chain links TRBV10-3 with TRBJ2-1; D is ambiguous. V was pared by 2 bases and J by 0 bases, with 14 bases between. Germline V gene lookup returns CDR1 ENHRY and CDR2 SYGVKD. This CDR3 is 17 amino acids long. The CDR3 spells CAISEPFRLGSYNEQFF. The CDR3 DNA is TGTGCCATCAGTGAGCCATTTCGCTTGGGCTCCTACAATGAGCAGTTCTTC.

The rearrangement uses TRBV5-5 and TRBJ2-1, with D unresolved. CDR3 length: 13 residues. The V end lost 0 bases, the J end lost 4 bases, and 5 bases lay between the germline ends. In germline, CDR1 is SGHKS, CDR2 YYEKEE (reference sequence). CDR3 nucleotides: TGTGCCAGCAGCTTGGAATCGTACAATGAGCAGTTCTTC. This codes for CASSLESYNEQFF.